This T cell receptor (beta chain) appears in the sequencing data of a study of control samples from healthy donors and cancer patients. The CDR3 is 11 residues long. V was trimmed by 0 bases and J by 6 bases, leaving 3 bases between them. CDR1 is LGHDT and CDR2 is YNNKEL in the germline V gene (reference sequence). TCRdb's table, derived via immunoSEQ multiplex PCR, lists solely in-frame clones and lacks some. The sample holds around 63,000 clones, over 75% seen once. The sequence was obtained from a woman between 45 and 65 years old with head and neck cancer. Sequenced input: PBMCs. The chain uses TRBV3-1 (or the pseudogene TRBV3-2) and TRBJ2-7; D is uncertain. CDR3 in DNA: TGTGCCAGCAGCCAAGAGGGCGAGCAGTACTTC. Its translation: CASSQEGEQYF.